The 7 T cell receptor beta chains below come from one sample, sequenced in a study of T cell responses to AZD1222 COVID-19 vaccine (dated by TCRdb to the early 2020s). The time point label of this sample denotes: baseline before first vaccination. The library relied on the immunoSEQ multiplex PCR assay. Held by TCRdb, this immuneACCESS table contains in-frame sequences only and omits some clones. Under half of the omission traces to an unresolved V gene where checked; the cause of the rest is unknown. The sample table holds approximately 70,000 clones, of which roughly four fifths were seen once. Roughly 5% of the sample rests with the top ten. Specimen: peripheral blood, collected on day 0 of AZD1222 vaccination. The receptors here all came from an adult in good health.

The CDR3 nucleotides read TGCGCCAGCAGACCCGGCGGAACAGGGACGGGCTATGGCTACACCTTC. It is translated as CASRPGGTGTGYGYTF. The J gene is TRBJ1-2, the V gene TRBV4-3; D might be TRBD1 (6 bases). The V gene's germline CDR1 is LGHNA and CDR2 YSLEER. The CDR3 has 16 residues. Deletions cut 6 bases from V and 4 bases from J, with 21 bases between.

The sample holds a few counts of this clone. J is TRBJ2-3 and V is TRBV6-6; 8 bases fit TRBD2. The CDR3 sequence is 15 residues long. V shed 5 bases and J 1 base; nucleotides not matched to a gene: 5. Germline V gene data show CDR1 as MNHNY and CDR2 as SVGAGI (reference sequence). In nucleotides, the CDR3 is TGTGCCAGCAGTCCCGGCGGGGGGCGCACAGATACGCAGTATTTT. Translation gives CASSPGGGRTDTQYF.

The gene calls are TRBV25-1 and TRBJ2-3, with 10 bases fitting TRBD1. The trim removed 5 bases at V and 2 bases at J, leaving 10 bases unmatched. Germline CDR1 and CDR2: MGHDK and SYGVNS. This CDR3 is built from 17 residues. The CDR3 loop reads CASSTARDRGFTDTQYF. CDR3 sequence (DNA): TGTGCCAGCAGTACAGCCCGGGACAGGGGTTTCACAGATACGCAGTATTTT.

A single count supports this clone. The chain recombines TRBV2 with TRBJ1-6, with D tentatively TRBD1 (5 bases). The V gene lost 7 bases and the J gene lost 5 bases, with 12 bases spanning the gap. Germline V lookup: CDR1 SNHLY, CDR2 FYNNEI. This CDR3 is 14 amino acids long. Here the CDR3 reads CASMQGRNNSPLHF. CDR3 nucleotide sequence: TGTGCCAGCATGCAGGGAAGGAATAATTCACCCCTCCACTTT. The full variable domain, in which reference TRBV2 and TRBJ1-6 provide the parts outside the CDR3, is EPEVTQTPSHQVTQMGQEVILRCVPISNHLYFYWYRQILGQKVEFLVSFYNNEISEKSEIFDDQFSVERPDGSNFTLKIRSTKLEDSAMYFCASMQGRNNSPLHFGNGTRLTVT.

CDR3 loop: CASSPPRRGKEKLFF. The CDR3 coding sequence is TGTGCCAGCAGCCCCCCACGAAGGGGAAAGGAAAAACTGTTTTTT. V and J are TRBV21-1 and TRBJ1-4; TRBD1 reflects the table's D call only, with no check against the DNA. TRBV21-1 is termed a pseudogene. The CDR3 has 15 residues.

The V and J genes are TRBV19 and TRBJ1-5, with TRBD1 matching 7 bases. Germline trimming cut 7 bases from V and 0 bases from J; bases unmatched to any gene: 9. The CDR3 runs to 16 residues. From germline, CDR1 is LNHDA and CDR2 SQIVND (reference sequence). The CDR3 DNA reads TGTGCCAGTACCCCCCGGGCAGGGGGTAGCAATCAGCCCCAGCATTTT. Protein: CASTPRAGGSNQPQHF.

The genes are TRBV2 and TRBJ1-1, with a possible D match to TRBD1 (5 bases). The germline V and J ends were trimmed by 8 bases and 10 bases, with 23 bases remaining between them. The CDR3 length is 14 residues. Germline assignment: CDR1 SNHLY and CDR2 FYNNEI. The CDR3 nucleotides are TGTGCCAGCGTCCTTCAGGAGGGGCTCCGGGTAGCTTTCTTT. Protein sequence: CASVLQEGLRVAFF.